This T cell receptor beta chain was identified in a study of blood T cell repertoires in COVID-19. Background on the study: The samples span acute and convalescent COVID-19 from the United States, Italy and Spain. Nucleic acid was either cDNA or gDNA, and it came from T cells, B-cell-depleted T cells, or PBMCs.

Authors' methods: Using reference gene primer amplification, nucleated cell counts were estimated. Assay: immunoSEQ multiplex PCR; the TCRdb copy retains only in-frame clones and omits some. That table supplies the V and J calls and clone size; D and trimming were determined from the DNA. The sample consists of under 250,000 clones, 80% to 85% of them appearing once. The sequenced material came from peripheral blood. The sequence was collected from a woman in her late teens or twenties with acute or convalescent COVID-19.

CDR3 protein: CASSFPGQGAANEKLFF. The DNA for the CDR3 is TGTGCCAGCAGCTTTCCGGGACAGGGGGCTGCTAATGAAAAACTGTTTTTT. The chain uses TRBV5-5 and TRBJ1-4; TRBD1 matches at 12 bases. The V gene end was trimmed by 2 bases and the J gene end by 3 bases; junction bases not matched to a gene: 5. The CDR3 contains 17 residues. From germline, CDR1 is SGHKS and CDR2 YYEKEE (reference sequence). The full variable domain, in which reference TRBV5-5 and TRBJ1-4 provide the parts outside the CDR3, is DAGVTQSPTHLIKTRGQQVTLRCSPISGHKSVSWYQQVLGQGPQFIFQYYEKEERGRGNFPDRFSARQFPNYSSELNVNALLLGDSALYLCASSFPGQGAANEKLFFGSGTQLSVL.